This passage covers 5 T cell receptor beta chains from one sample sequenced in a study of radiation and T cells in renal cell carcinoma. Clones were sequenced by immunoSEQ multiplex PCR, and TCRdb holds only the in-frame ones, with some missing. The repertoire holds about 59,000 clones, with 65% to 80% as singletons. Time point denoted: baseline pretreatment blood. Treatment of the sample: 15 Gy SBRT to primary tumor, nephrectomy 4 weeks later. The source was blood, collected from a patient whose treatment included radiotherapy and nephrectomy. The receptors were sampled from a man between 60 and 75 years old with renal cell carcinoma.

This clone appeared once. This chain links TRBV5-8 with TRBJ1-4; 7 bases are a match to TRBD1. The junction had 15 bases not matched to a gene; V was cut back by 4 bases and J by 9 bases. CDR3 size: 16 residues. Germline V gives CDR1 SGHTS, CDR2 YDEGEE. CDR3 coding DNA: TGTGCCAGCAGCGGACCCATGGGACAGCAATTGAAAAAACTGTTTTTT. Amino acids: CASSGPMGQQLKKLFF.

A single count supports this clone. The chain carries TRBV2 and TRBJ1-2; D perhaps matches TRBD1 (5 bases). The CDR3 totals 14 residues. Trimming shortened V by 7 bases and J by 6 bases, and 18 bases separated the two germline ends. From germline, CDR1 is SNHLY and CDR2 FYNNEI. For the CDR3, the DNA is TGTGCCAGCACCGGAGGGGCGCTTCCGGATGGCTACACCTTC. It codes for CASTGGALPDGYTF.

CDR3 nucleotide sequence: TGTGCCAGCAGTCACCCGGACAGGGGGGTCGAGCAGTACGTC. Its translation: CASSHPDRGVEQYV. The V gene is TRBV2, the J gene TRBJ2-7; TRBD1 aligns across 10 bases. CDR3 length: 14 residues. CDR1 is SNHLY and CDR2 is FYNNEI in the germline V gene. Losses at the gene ends were 5 bases for V and 6 bases for J; bases not matched to a gene: 7.

Concerning this clone: This CDR3 is also generated by other DNA sequences in the sample. V and J are TRBV14 and TRBJ1-2; possibly TRBD1 for D (5 bases). This CDR3 has 15 residues. V was trimmed by 4 bases and J by 2 bases, leaving 14 bases between them. Germline CDR1 reads SGHDN; CDR2 reads FVKESK. As DNA, the CDR3 is TGTGCCAGCAGCCTAGCCGGGACTGAGAACTATGGCTACACCTTC. Amino acids: CASSLAGTENYGYTF. Full variable domain (remainder filled in from reference TRBV14 and TRBJ1-2): EAGVTQFPSHSVIEKGQTVTLRCDPISGHDNLYWYRRVMGKEIKFLLHFVKESKQDESGMPNNRFLAERTGGTYSTLKVQPAELEDSGVYFCASSLAGTENYGYTFGSGTRLTVV.

This clone appeared once. V usage is TRBV4-3 and J usage is TRBJ2-7; D remains unclear. Trimming took 2 bases from V and 4 from J, leaving 9 bases between them. The length of the CDR3 is 13 residues. The germline V gene encodes CDR1 LGHNA and CDR2 YSLEER. The CDR3 protein is CASSQQTGYEQYF. The CDR3 region has the DNA TGCGCCAGCAGCCAACAAACGGGTTACGAGCAGTACTTC.